This T cell receptor beta chain was sequenced for a study of T cell changes during pregnancy in multiple sclerosis (dated 2019 in TCRdb). In terms of the full investigation: The study looked at changes in the T cell repertoire across pregnancy in women with multiple sclerosis.

Library method: the immunoSEQ multiplex PCR assay. What TCRdb holds here is the immuneACCESS table cut down to in-frame rearrangements. Part of the clones is not present; checked against another copy, under half of the missing clones reflect an unresolved V gene, and the others are unexplained. For this sample the table gives fewer than 30,000 clones, of which 80% to 90% were detected only once. Roughly 17% of the sample goes to the ten largest clones. The germline V gene specifies MNHEY as CDR1 and SVGAGI as CDR2. V loses 4 bases of germline sequence and J loses 10 bases, and the interval between the two ends is 16 bases. From its cysteine to its phenylalanine, the CDR3 spans 14 amino acids. Only the CDR3 DNA is retained, 42 bases long and in frame from the first base. As concerns this clone: Its specific antigen is unknown. No clone much larger than this one lies a single base away; base qualities are absent.

This receptor was identified in a female donor with multiple sclerosis, enrolled in a pregnancy study. The V and J genes are TRBV6-5 and TRBJ1-4, with a tentative D gene TRBD1 over 6 matching bases. Sequenced here: CD8+ T cells from peripheral blood mononuclear cells, sampled in the second trimester of pregnancy. CDR3 region: CASSSGAQRRKLFF. Read as DNA, the sequence is TGTGCCAGCAGTTCAGGGGCCCAGCGTAGAAAACTGTTTTTT.